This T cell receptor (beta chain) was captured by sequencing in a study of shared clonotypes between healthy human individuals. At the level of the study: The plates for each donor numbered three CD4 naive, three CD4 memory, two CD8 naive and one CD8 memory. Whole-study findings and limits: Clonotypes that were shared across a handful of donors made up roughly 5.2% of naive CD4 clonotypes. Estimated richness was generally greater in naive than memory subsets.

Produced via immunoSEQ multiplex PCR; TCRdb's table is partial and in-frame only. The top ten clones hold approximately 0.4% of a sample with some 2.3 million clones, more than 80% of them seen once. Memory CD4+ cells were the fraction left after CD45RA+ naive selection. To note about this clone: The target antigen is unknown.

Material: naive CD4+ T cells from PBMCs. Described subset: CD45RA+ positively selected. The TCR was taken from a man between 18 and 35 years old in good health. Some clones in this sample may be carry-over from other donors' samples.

The CDR3 here is CASSPGSLQRLGGYTF. In DNA form, the CDR3 reads TGTGCCAGCAGCCCCGGATCGCTCCAGCGCCTTGGGGGCTACACCTTC. This chain links TRBV28 with TRBJ1-2; D not resolved. Germline V gene lookup returns CDR1 MDHEN and CDR2 SYDVKM. CDR3 length equals 16 residues. The V gene lost 6 bases and the J gene lost 8 bases, with 25 bases spanning the gap.